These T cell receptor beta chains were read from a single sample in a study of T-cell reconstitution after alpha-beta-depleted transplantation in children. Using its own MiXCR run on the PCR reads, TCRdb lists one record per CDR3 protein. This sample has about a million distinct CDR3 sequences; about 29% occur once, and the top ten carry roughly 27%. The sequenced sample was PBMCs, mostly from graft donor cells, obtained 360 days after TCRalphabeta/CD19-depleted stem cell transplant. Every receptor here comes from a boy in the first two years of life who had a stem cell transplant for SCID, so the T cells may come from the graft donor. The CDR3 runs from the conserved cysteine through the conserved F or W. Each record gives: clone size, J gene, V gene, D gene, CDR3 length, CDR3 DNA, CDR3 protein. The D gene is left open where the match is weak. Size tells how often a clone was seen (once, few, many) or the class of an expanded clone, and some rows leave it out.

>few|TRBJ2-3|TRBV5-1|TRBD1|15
TGCGCCAGCAGCCCGGACAGGGGGGTCACAGATACGCAGTATTTT
CASSPDRGVTDTQYF
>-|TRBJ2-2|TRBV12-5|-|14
TGTGCTAGTGGTTCGGGACTCCTGACCGGGGAGCTGTTTTTT
CASGSGLLTGELFF
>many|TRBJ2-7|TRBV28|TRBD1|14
TGTGCCAGCAGTCCCACAGGGGAAACCTACGAGCAGTACTTC
CASSPTGETYEQYF
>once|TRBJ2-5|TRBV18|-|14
TGTGCCAGCTCACCAGGGTCGGGTCGAGAGACCCAGTACTTC
CASSPGSGRETQYF
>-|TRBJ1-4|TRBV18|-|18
TGTGCCAGCTCACCACAGAACAATAATGCCGCAACTAATGAAAAACTGTTTTTT
CASSPQNNNAATNEKLFF
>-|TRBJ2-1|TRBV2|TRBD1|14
TGTGCCAGCTTAAGGACAGGGACCTACAATGAGCAGTTCTTC
CASLRTGTYNEQFF
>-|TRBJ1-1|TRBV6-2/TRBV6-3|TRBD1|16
TGTGCCAGCAGTCGACCCGGGACAGGTTTGAACACTGAAGCTTTCTTT
CASSRPGTGLNTEAFF
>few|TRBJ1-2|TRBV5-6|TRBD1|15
TGTGCCAGCAGTTTTCCGGGACAGAGAAACTATGGCTACACCTTC
CASSFPGQRNYGYTF
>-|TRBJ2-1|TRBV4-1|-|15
TGCGCCAGCAGCCAAGATCGCGAGATGAACAATGAGCAGTTCTTC
CASSQDREMNNEQFF
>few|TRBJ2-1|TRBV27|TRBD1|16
TGTGCCAGCAGTTTAATCGGACAGGGAATCTACAATGAGCAGTTCTTC
CASSLIGQGIYNEQFF
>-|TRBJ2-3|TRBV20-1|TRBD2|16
TGCAGTGCTACCATTAGCGGGGAATCTGGCACAGATACGCAGTATTTT
CSATISGESGTDTQYF
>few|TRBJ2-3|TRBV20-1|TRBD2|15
TGCAGTGCTAGTATCGGGGGGGACCCCACAGATACGCAGTATTTT
CSASIGGDPTDTQYF
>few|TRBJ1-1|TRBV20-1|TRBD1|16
TGCAGTGCTGGGGGACAGGGGGGAGGTCGGAACACTGAAGCTTTCTTT
CSAGGQGGGRNTEAFF
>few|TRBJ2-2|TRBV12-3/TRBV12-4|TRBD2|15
TGTGCCAGCAGTTATGGGACTAGCATATCCGGGGAGCTGTTTTTT
CASSYGTSISGELFF
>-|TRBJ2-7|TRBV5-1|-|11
TGCGCCAGCAGCTTGGGGGGATTGGAGTACTTC
CASSLGGLEYF